This T cell receptor (beta chain) was recorded in a study of cytomegalovirus exposure and HLA in healthy donors. The study, taken as a whole, reports: Immune exposure information available was restricted to CMV serostatus.

The PCR had 60 Vbeta and 13 Jbeta primers. TCRdb keeps only in-frame clones here, not all; method: immunoSEQ multiplex PCR. In the table there are around 150,000 clones, under 90% of which are singletons. Points on this clone: The target antigen is unknown.

The V segment lost 6 bases and the J segment 3 bases; nucleotides outside the gene matches: 7. This CDR3 is built from 13 residues. Germline lookup yields CDR1 SQVTM and CDR2 ANQGSEA. The origin of this receptor is a man between 18 and 35 years old in good health and CMV-seronegative. The specimen was PBMCs. The chain uses TRBV29-1 and TRBJ1-1; TRBD1 matches 7 bases. CDR3 sequence reads: CSVEGAVDTEAFF. The CDR3 region has the DNA TGCAGCGTAGAGGGGGCGGTGGACACTGAAGCTTTCTTT.